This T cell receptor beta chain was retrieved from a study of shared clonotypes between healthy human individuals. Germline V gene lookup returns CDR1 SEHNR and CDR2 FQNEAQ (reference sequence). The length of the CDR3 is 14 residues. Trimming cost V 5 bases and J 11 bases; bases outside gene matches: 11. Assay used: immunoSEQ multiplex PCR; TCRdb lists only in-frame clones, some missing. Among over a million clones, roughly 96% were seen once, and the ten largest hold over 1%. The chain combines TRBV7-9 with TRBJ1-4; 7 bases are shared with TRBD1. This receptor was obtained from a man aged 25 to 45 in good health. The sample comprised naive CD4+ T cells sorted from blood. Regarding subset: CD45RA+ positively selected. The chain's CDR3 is CASSTRQGTLKLFF. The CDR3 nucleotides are TGTGCCAGCAGCACCAGACAGGGAACGTTGAAACTGTTTTTT. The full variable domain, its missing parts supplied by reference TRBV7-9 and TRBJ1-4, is DTGVSQNPRHKITKRGQNVTFRCDPISEHNRLYWYRQTLGQGPEFLTYFQNEAQLEKSRLLSDRFSAERPKGSFSTLEIQRTEQGDSAMYLCASSTRQGTLKLFFGSGTQLSVL.